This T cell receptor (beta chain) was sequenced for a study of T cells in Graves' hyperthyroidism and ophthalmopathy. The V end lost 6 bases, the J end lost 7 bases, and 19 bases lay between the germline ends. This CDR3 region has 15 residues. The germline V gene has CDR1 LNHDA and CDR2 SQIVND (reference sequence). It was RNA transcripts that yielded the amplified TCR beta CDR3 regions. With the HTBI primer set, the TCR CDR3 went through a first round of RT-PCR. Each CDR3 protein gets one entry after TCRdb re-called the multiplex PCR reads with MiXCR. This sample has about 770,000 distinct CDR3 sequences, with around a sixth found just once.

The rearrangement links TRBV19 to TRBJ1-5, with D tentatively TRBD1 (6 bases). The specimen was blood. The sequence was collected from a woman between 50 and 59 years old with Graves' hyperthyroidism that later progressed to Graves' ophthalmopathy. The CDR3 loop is CASRDQQGLSQPQHF. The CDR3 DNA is TGTGCCAGTAGGGATCAACAGGGATTAAGCCAGCCCCAGCATTTT. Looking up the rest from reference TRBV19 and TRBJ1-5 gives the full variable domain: DGGITQSPKYLFRKEGQNVTLSCEQNLNHDAMYWYRQDPGQGLRLIYYSQIVNDFQKGDIAEGYSVSREKKESFPLTVTSAQKNPTAFYLCASRDQQGLSQPQHFGDGTRLSIL.